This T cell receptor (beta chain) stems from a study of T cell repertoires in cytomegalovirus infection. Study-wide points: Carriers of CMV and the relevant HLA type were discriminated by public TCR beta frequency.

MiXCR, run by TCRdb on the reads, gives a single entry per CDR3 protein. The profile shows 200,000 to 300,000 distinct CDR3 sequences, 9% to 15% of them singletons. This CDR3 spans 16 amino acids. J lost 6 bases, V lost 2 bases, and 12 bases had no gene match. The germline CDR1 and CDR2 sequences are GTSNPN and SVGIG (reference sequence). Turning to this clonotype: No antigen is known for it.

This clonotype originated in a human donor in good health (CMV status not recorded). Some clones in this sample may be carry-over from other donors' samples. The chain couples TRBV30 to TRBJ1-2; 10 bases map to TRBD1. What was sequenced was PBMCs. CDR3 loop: CAWSILTGGAKDGYTF. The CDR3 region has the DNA TGTGCCTGGAGTATCCTGACAGGGGGCGCAAAGGATGGCTACACCTTC.